These T cell receptor beta chains were read from a single sample in a study of blood T cell repertoires in COVID-19. Produced via immunoSEQ multiplex PCR; TCRdb's table is partial and in-frame only. The sample lists over 150,000 clones, just under 90% occurring once. The sample consisted of peripheral blood. These receptors were taken from a woman aged 70-85 years with COVID-19, enrolled during active disease. Both conserved end residues are part of each CDR3. Each record gives: CDR3 protein, CDR3 DNA, V gene, D gene, J gene, clone size. A D gene is named only where the DNA matches it firmly. Rows give clone size only sometimes, using once, few, many, or a class for an expanded clone.

CDR3: CASSLTAINEQFF
DNA: TGCGCCAGCAGCTTGACAGCTATCAATGAGCAGTTCTTC
V: TRBV5-1
D: .
J: TRBJ2-1
size: .

CDR3: CASSARTSGNPGELFF
DNA: TGTGCCAGCAGTGCCCGGACTAGCGGGAACCCCGGGGAGCTGTTTTTT
V: TRBV6-1
D: TRBD2
J: TRBJ2-2
size: .

CDR3: CASSLNRNTEAFF
DNA: TGTGCCAGCAGTTTAAACAGGAACACTGAAGCTTTCTTT
V: TRBV28
D: .
J: TRBJ1-1
size: .

CDR3: CASAQGQPGSYEQYF
DNA: TGTGCTAGTGCCCAGGGACAGCCTGGCTCCTACGAGCAGTACTTC
V: TRBV12-5
D: TRBD1
J: TRBJ2-7
size: few

CDR3: CASTDWRNTEAFF
DNA: TGTGCCAGCACCGACTGGAGGAACACTGAAGCTTTCTTT
V: TRBV6-5
D: .
J: TRBJ1-1
size: .

CDR3: CASSAYSAGGEKLFF
DNA: TGTGCCAGCAGCGCCTACAGCGCTGGCGGGGAAAAACTGTTTTTT
V: TRBV3-1/TRBV3-2
D: .
J: TRBJ1-4
size: once

CDR3: CASSFWAGTKNIQYF
DNA: TGTGCCAGCAGTTTTTGGGCCGGGACCAAAAACATTCAGTACTTC
V: TRBV28
D: .
J: TRBJ2-4
size: .

CDR3: CASSLTPQGALNQPQHF
DNA: TGTGCCAGCAGTCTAACGCCACAGGGGGCCCTCAATCAGCCCCAGCATTTT
V: TRBV28
D: TRBD1
J: TRBJ1-5
size: few

CDR3: CASSHRGLTEAFF
DNA: TGTGCCAGCAGTCACAGGGGGCTTACTGAAGCTTTCTTT
V: TRBV28
D: TRBD1
J: TRBJ1-1
size: .

CDR3: CASIPNGGLSYEQYF
DNA: TGTGCCAGTATCCCCAACGGAGGCCTATCCTACGAGCAGTACTTC
V: TRBV19
D: .
J: TRBJ2-7
size: .

CDR3: CASSLAQGDYGYTF
DNA: TGTGCCAGCAGCTTAGCTCAGGGCGACTATGGCTACACCTTC
V: TRBV11-3
D: .
J: TRBJ1-2
size: .

CDR3: CASSQDLAETQYF
DNA: TGTGCCAGCAGCCAAGATCTGGCAGAGACCCAGTACTTC
V: TRBV3-1/TRBV3-2
D: .
J: TRBJ2-5
size: .

CDR3: CASSPRAYNSPLHF
DNA: TGTGCCAGCAGCCCGCGGGCATATAATTCACCCCTCCACTTT
V: TRBV3-1/TRBV3-2
D: .
J: TRBJ1-6
size: .

CDR3: CATSRDKQPLQPQHF
DNA: TGTGCCACCAGCAGAGATAAACAGCCCCTTCAGCCCCAGCATTTT
V: TRBV15
D: .
J: TRBJ1-5
size: .

CDR3: CASTPKGASKNIQYF
DNA: TGTGCCAGCACCCCCAAGGGGGCGTCCAAAAACATTCAGTACTTC
V: TRBV2
D: TRBD1
J: TRBJ2-4
size: once

CDR3: CASSLDRVDTEAFF
DNA: TGCGCCAGCAGCTTGGACAGGGTTGACACTGAAGCTTTCTTT
V: TRBV5-1
D: .
J: TRBJ1-1
size: .

CDR3: CASSPPGLAEEQYF
DNA: TGTGCCAGCAGCCCTCCCGGACTAGCGGAAGAGCAGTACTTC
V: TRBV5-4
D: TRBD2
J: TRBJ2-7
size: once

CDR3: CASSPHEWLSTDTQYF
DNA: TGTGCCAGCAGCCCACACGAATGGCTGTCAACAGATACGCAGTATTTT
V: TRBV7-3
D: .
J: TRBJ2-3
size: few

CDR3: CASSFDRGKETQYF
DNA: TGTGCCAGCAGCTTTGACAGGGGCAAGGAGACCCAGTACTTC
V: TRBV5-4
D: TRBD1
J: TRBJ2-5
size: .

CDR3: CASSFGTGGPTSYGYTF
DNA: TGTGCCAGCAGTTTCGGGACAGGGGGCCCTACTTCCTATGGCTACACCTTC
V: TRBV6-2/TRBV6-3
D: TRBD1
J: TRBJ1-2
size: once

CDR3: CASSYPIGGTLREQYF
DNA: TGTGCCAGCAGCTACCCGATCGGGGGGACCCTTCGGGAGCAGTACTTC
V: TRBV5-6
D: TRBD2
J: TRBJ2-7
size: .

CDR3: CASSLMGGTDTQYF
DNA: TGCGCCAGCAGCTTGATGGGAGGGACAGATACGCAGTATTTT
V: TRBV5-1
D: TRBD2
J: TRBJ2-3
size: .

CDR3: CASSRDRVSDEQYF
DNA: TGTGCCAGCAGCCGGGACAGGGTATCCGACGAGCAGTACTTC
V: TRBV6-5
D: TRBD1
J: TRBJ2-7
size: .

CDR3: CATSDLSVPDTQYF
DNA: TGTGCCACCAGTGACCTCAGCGTCCCCGATACGCAGTATTTT
V: TRBV24-1
D: .
J: TRBJ2-3
size: .

CDR3: CASSPGPTGCTF
DNA: TGTGCCAGCTCACCCGGGCCGACGGGGTGCACCTTC
V: TRBV18
D: .
J: TRBJ1-2
size: .

CDR3: CASRGQGFSETQYF
DNA: TGTGCCAGTAGGGGACAGGGTTTCAGTGAGACCCAGTACTTC
V: TRBV19
D: TRBD1
J: TRBJ2-5
size: .

CDR3: CASSLGPGSNFNSPLHF
DNA: TGTGCCAGCAGTCTTGGGCCAGGATCTAACTTTAATTCACCCCTCCACTTT
V: TRBV27
D: .
J: TRBJ1-6
size: .

CDR3: CASSQGPPSAQHF
DNA: TGTGCCAGCAGCCAAGGCCCCCCGTCGGCCCAGCATTTT
V: TRBV3-1/TRBV3-2
D: .
J: TRBJ1-5
size: .

CDR3: CASRLETGVNNEQFF
DNA: TGTGCCAGCCGGCTTGAAACAGGGGTCAACAATGAGCAGTTCTTC
V: TRBV13
D: TRBD1
J: TRBJ2-1
size: .

CDR3: CASETGSSGNTIYF
DNA: TGTGCCAGTGAAACAGGGAGCTCTGGAAACACCATATATTTT
V: TRBV6-5
D: .
J: TRBJ1-3
size: .

CDR3: CAISELVRDTEAFF
DNA: TGTGCCATCAGTGAGTTAGTCAGGGATACTGAAGCTTTCTTT
V: TRBV10-3
D: .
J: TRBJ1-1
size: .

CDR3: CASSLGSTDTQYF
DNA: TGTGCCAGCAGTTTAGGCAGCACAGATACGCAGTATTTT
V: TRBV28
D: .
J: TRBJ2-3
size: .

CDR3: CASSESARSTQYF
DNA: TGCGCCAGCAGTGAGTCGGCTCGCAGTACGCAGTATTTT
V: TRBV10-2
D: .
J: TRBJ2-3
size: .

CDR3: CASSLTPGLHTGELFF
DNA: TGTGCCAGTAGTCTTACTCCGGGACTCCACACCGGGGAGCTGTTTTTT
V: TRBV19
D: .
J: TRBJ2-2
size: .

CDR3: CASSPTAYNEQFF
DNA: TGTGCCAGTAGTCCGACAGCGTACAATGAGCAGTTCTTC
V: TRBV19
D: .
J: TRBJ2-1
size: .

CDR3: CASTGTGRAPLHF
DNA: TGTGCCAGCACCGGGACAGGGAGGGCACCCCTCCACTTT
V: TRBV28
D: TRBD1
J: TRBJ1-6
size: .

CDR3: CSADPDYEQYF
DNA: TGCAGTGCTGATCCAGATTACGAGCAGTACTTC
V: TRBV20-1
D: .
J: TRBJ2-7
size: .

CDR3: CASSRTGGYDGYTF
DNA: TGTGCCAGCAGTCGGACAGGGGGCTATGATGGCTACACCTTC
V: TRBV28
D: TRBD1
J: TRBJ1-2
size: .

CDR3: CASSEGGKTDTQYF
DNA: TGTGCCAGCAGTGAGGGTGGTAAAACAGATACGCAGTATTTT
V: TRBV6-2/TRBV6-3
D: .
J: TRBJ2-3
size: .

CDR3: CASSLLASSTDTQYF
DNA: TGTGCCAGCAGCTTGCTAGCGTCTAGCACAGATACGCAGTATTTT
V: TRBV7-3
D: .
J: TRBJ2-3
size: .

CDR3: CASSQVKGLAGGEEQYF
DNA: TGTGCCAGCAGCCAAGTAAAAGGACTAGCGGGAGGTGAGGAGCAGTACTTC
V: TRBV4-2
D: TRBD2
J: TRBJ2-7
size: .

CDR3: CASSFIQGRGYTF
DNA: TGTGCCAGCAGCTTCATACAGGGACGAGGCTACACCTTC
V: TRBV7-9
D: .
J: TRBJ1-2
size: .

CDR3: CASSPPGTPNEKLFF
DNA: TGTGCCAGCTCACCCCCCGGGACTCCTAATGAAAAACTGTTTTTT
V: TRBV18
D: .
J: TRBJ1-4
size: .